The clone carrying this TCR beta chain came up many times. Germline assignment: CDR1 MNHEY and CDR2 SVGAGI. The V end lost 2 bases, the J end lost 2 bases, and 7 bases lay between the germline ends. The CDR3 spans 13 residues. The sample originates from a study of CD8 T cells in ankylosing spondylitis. One entry per CDR3 protein, called by TCRdb with MiXCR from the 5' RACE reads. The table lists more than 150,000 distinct CDR3 sequences, 18% of them singletons, with 4.3% in the top ten. V is TRBV6-5 and J is TRBJ2-7; a possible D gene is TRBD2 (5 bases). This receptor was obtained from a male donor between 5 and 35 years old with ankylosing spondylitis or in good health (not recorded which). Specimen: blood, either unsorted or a sorted T cell fraction (not recorded which). The CDR3 region is CASSYGGPYEQYF. The CDR3 nucleotides read TGTGCCAGCAGTTACGGAGGTCCCTACGAGCAGTACTTC.